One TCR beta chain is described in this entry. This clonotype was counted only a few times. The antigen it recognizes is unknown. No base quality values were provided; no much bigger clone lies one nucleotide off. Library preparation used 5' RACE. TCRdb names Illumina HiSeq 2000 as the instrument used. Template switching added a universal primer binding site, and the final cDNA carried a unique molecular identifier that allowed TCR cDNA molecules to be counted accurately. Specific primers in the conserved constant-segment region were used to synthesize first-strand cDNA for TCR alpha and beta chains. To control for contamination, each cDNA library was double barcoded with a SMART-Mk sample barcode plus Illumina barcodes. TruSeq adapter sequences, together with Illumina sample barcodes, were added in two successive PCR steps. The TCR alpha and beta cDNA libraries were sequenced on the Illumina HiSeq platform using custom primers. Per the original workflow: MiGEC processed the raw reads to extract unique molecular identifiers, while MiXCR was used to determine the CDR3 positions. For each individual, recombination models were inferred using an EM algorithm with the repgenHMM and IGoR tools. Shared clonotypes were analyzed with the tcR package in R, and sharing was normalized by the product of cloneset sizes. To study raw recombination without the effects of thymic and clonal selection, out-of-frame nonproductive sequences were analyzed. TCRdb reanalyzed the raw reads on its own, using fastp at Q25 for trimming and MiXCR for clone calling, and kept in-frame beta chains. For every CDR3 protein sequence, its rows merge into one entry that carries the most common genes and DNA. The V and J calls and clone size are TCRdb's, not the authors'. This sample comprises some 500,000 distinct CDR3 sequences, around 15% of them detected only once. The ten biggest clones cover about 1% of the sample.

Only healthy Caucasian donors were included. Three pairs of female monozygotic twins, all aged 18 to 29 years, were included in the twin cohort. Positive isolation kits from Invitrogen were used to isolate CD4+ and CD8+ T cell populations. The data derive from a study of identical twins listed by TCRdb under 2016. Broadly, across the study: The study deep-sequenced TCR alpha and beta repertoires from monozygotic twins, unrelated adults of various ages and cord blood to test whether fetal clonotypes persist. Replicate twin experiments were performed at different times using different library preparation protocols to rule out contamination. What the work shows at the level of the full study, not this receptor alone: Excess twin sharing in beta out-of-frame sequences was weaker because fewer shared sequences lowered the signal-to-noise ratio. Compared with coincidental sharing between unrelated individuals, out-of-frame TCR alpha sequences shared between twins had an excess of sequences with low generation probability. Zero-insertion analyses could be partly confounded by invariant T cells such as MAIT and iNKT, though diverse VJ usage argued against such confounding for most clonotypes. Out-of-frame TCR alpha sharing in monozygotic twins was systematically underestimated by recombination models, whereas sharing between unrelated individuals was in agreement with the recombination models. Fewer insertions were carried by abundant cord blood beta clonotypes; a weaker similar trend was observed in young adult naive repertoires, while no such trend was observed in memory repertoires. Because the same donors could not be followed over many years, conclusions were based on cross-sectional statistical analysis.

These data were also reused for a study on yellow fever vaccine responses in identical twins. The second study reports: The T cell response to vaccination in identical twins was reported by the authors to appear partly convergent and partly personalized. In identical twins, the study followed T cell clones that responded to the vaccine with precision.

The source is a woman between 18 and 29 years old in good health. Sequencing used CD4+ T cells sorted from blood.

The bases read TGTGCCAGCAGTTACGACAGGGCAATCTATTCACCCCTCCACTTT. Translated, it gives CASSYDRAIYSPLHF. The rearranged segments are TRBV6-5 and TRBJ1-6; TRBD1 agrees with 7 junctional bases. From V the trimming removes 2 bases and from J it removes 8 bases, while the gene matches leave 6 bases of the junction unaccounted for. Based on the germline V gene, the CDR1 and CDR2 sequences are MNHEY and SVGAGI. The CDR3, cysteine through phenylalanine, is 15 amino acids long. Of the read, only the CDR3 DNA is kept; its 45 bases are in frame from base 1.